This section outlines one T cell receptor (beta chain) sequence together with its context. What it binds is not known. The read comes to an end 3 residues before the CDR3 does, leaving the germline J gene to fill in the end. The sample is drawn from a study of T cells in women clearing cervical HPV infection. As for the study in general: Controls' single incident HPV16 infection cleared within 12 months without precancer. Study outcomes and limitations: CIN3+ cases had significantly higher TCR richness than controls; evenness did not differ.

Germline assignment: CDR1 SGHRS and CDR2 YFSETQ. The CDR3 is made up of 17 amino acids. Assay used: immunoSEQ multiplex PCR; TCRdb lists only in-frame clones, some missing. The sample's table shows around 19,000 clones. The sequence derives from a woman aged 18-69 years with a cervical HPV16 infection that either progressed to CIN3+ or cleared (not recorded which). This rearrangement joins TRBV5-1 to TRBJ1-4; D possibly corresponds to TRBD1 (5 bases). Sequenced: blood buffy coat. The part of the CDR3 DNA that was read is TGCGCCAGCAGCTTGGTGGAAGGAAGCTCTGGGGCCAACGTA. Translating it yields CASSLVEGSSGANV. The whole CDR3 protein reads CASSLVEGSSGANVLFF.